Sequencing of this T cell receptor (beta chain) was carried out in a study of radiation and T cells in renal cell carcinoma. Study conclusions and caveats: From baseline, blood top tumor clonotypes peaked at 2 weeks post-radiation.

CDR3 length: 13 residues. V lost 2 bases, J lost 8 bases, and 10 bases lay in between. CDR1 SGHAT and CDR2 FQNNGV come from the germline V gene. On this clone itself: Its target is not known.

Time point: blood 4 weeks post-SBRT, at nephrectomy. Treatment: 15 Gy SBRT to primary tumor, nephrectomy 4 weeks later. Nephrectomy followed 15 Gy stereotactic body radiation by 4 weeks. This renal cell carcinoma was of the clear cell type. Repertoires were generated with immunoSEQ multiplex PCR, while TCRdb's copy carries only in-frame clones and drops some. In the table there are about 170,000 clones, around 89% of which are singletons. Sequences were derived from blood, sampled from a patient whose treatment included radiotherapy and nephrectomy. This TCR derives from a woman between 50 and 59 years old with renal cell carcinoma. V usage is TRBV11-2 and J usage is TRBJ2-1; D remains unclear. The CDR3 nucleotides read TGTGCCAGCAGCTTACGTATATTGGATGAGCAGTTCTTC. It specifies CASSLRILDEQFF.